This T cell receptor beta chain was sequenced for a study of T cells in Graves' hyperthyroidism and ophthalmopathy. Regarding the study as a whole: Researchers found most expanded thyroid clonotypes above 0.001 in blood as well.

There were TCR beta CDR3 regions amplified from RNA transcripts. TCR CDR3 underwent first-round RT-PCR with the HTBI primer set. Each CDR3 protein is one row after TCRdb ran MiXCR on the multiplex PCR reads. There are hundreds of thousands of distinct CDR3 sequences in the sample; approximately 25% occur only once, and roughly 12% lies in the top ten. Disease duration was under 3 months in the ophthalmopathy patients, who also had a Clinical Activity Score of at least 3 and a NOSPECS grade of at least 4. Those patients with uncontrolled infection, other autoimmune disease, pregnancy or lactation were excluded. Fresh 10 ml peripheral blood yielded PBMCs. This clonotype occurred many times. Its antigen is unknown. Trimming stripped 5 bases from V and 8 bases from J, with 12 bases between. Germline V gene sequence: CDR1 DFQATT, CDR2 SNEGSKA (reference sequence). The CDR3 runs to 11 residues.

Sequencing was performed on blood. The gene calls are TRBV20-1 and TRBJ1-2; D ambiguous. The sequence was collected from a woman between 25 and 40 years old with Graves' ophthalmopathy. This CDR3 reads CSAPPPQGYTF. The CDR3 nucleotides are TGCAGTGCTCCGCCGCCTCAAGGCTACACCTTC.